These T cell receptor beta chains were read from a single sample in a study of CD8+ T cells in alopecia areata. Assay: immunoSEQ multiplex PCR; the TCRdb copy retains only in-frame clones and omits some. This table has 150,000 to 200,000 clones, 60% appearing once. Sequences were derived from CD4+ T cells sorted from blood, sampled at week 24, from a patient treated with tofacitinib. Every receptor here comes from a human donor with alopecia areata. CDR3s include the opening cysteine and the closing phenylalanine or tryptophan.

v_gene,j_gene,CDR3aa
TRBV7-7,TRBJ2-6,CASSPQPSGANVLTF
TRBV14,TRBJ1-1,CASSQEWGGMAFF
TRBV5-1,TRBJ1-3,CASSTGTFGNTIYF
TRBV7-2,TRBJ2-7,CASSPRQVGSRWGEQYF
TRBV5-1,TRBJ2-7,CASSPRGASTVEQYF
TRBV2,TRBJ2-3,CASIGTGGNTQYF
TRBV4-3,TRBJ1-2,CASSQYRDSVNYGYTF
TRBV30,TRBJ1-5,CAWSVGGRRGRGNQPQHF
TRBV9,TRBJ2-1,CASQTGGTYNEQFF
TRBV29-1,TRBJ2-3,CSVETGVGNTQYF
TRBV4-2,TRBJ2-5,CASSQVLQETQYF
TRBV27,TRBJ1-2,CASSFGQNYGYTF
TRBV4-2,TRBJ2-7,CASSLTTSTGEQYF
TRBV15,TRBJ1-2,CATSKGQGGYYGYTF
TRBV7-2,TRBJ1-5,CASSSRQNPNQPQHF
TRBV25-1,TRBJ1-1,CASSVSLSTEAFF
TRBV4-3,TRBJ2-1,CASSPRRDSYNEQFF
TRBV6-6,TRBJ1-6,CASSERGLPLHF
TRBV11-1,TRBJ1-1,CASSLLEDSVEAFF
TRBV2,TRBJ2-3,CASSILGRPNTDTQYF
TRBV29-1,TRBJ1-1,CTAQGQMNTEAFF
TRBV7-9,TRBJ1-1,CASTRGARGNTEAFF
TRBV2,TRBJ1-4,CASSDGPGGDEKLFF
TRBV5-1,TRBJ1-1,CASRLDRGTEAFF
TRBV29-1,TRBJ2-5,CSVWEETQYF
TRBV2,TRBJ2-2,CASSERTSYTGELFF
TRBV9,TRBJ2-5,CASSRTGREETQYF
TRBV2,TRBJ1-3,CASTSQLFSGNTIYF
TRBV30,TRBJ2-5,CAWTAASGRETQYF
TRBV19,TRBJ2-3,CATQVGADTQYF
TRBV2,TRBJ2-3,CASSDLAGGTDTQYF
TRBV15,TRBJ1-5,CATSSQAGGPQHF
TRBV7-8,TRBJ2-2,CASSLVQTVELFF
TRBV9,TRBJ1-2,CASSAAVGVRGYGYTF
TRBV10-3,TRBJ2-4,CAISESGNSGGKNIQYF
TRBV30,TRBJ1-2,CAWSRDLGNGYTF
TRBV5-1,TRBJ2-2,CASSLENYDRLNTGELFF
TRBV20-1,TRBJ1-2,CSARGADGYTF
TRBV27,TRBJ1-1,CASSGNGQANTEAFF
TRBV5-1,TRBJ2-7,CASSTGSYEQYF
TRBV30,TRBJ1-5,CAWSPGQVQPQHF
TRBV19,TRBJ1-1,CASSTGGMNTEAFF
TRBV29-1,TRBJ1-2,CSVATEVPYGYTF
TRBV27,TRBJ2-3,CASSLWDTDTQYF
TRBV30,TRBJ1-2,CAWRLDRGPGYTF
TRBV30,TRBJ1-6,CAWSVLNSPLHF
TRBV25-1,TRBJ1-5,CASSEYSEGPQPQHF
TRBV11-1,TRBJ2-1,CASSPQYGTLYNEQFF
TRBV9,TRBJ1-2,CASSVGDGIYGYTF
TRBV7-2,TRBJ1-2,CASSFNAVGYTF
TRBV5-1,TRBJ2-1,CASSQTGDVYNEQFF
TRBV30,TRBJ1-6,CAWTRDSPLHF
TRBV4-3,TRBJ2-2,CASSQDVRTGELFF
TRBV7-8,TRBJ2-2,CASSRTVNTGELFF
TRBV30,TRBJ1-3,CAWSVGQRGWNTIYF
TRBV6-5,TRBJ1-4,CASSPRRINEKLFF
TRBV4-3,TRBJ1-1,CASSRTTGGEVMLEAFF
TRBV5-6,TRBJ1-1,CASSPSGGGRTEAFF
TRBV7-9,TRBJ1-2,CASSLGVSDGARYTF
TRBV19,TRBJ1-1,CASSIPGTGRAFF